Listed here are 22 T cell receptor beta chains from one sample, sequenced in a study of breast tumors, draining lymph nodes, adjacent tissues. The lymph nodes were axillary draining lymph nodes from breast cancer patients. Each CDR3 protein gets one entry after TCRdb re-called the multiplex PCR reads with MiXCR. There are about 230,000 distinct CDR3 sequences in the sample; approximately 31% occur only once, and roughly 1.3% lies in the top ten. Specimen: axillary lymph node tissue. The receptor set was obtained from a female donor with breast cancer. Some clones in this sample may be carry-over from other donors' samples.

Note on this clonotype: This may come from a read error, since a much larger clone is one base off. This CDR3 is CASYFGGRKETRYF. In nucleotides, the CDR3 is TGTGCCAGCTACTTCGGCGGGAGGAAAGAGACCCGGTACTTC. The chain uses TRBV6-1 and TRBJ2-5, with 8 bases matching TRBD2. CDR1 is MNHNS, CDR2 SASEGT, per germline. The CDR3 is 14 amino acids.

In this sample, this clonotype turned up many times. V gene TRBV7-2 combines with J gene TRBJ1-3, with D possibly matching TRBD1 (5 bases). The CDR3 runs to 14 residues. Germline V gene data show CDR1 as SGHTA and CDR2 as FQGNSA. V was trimmed by 3 bases and J by 2 bases, leaving 8 bases between them. CDR3 bases: TGTGCCAGCAGCTTCATAGGGGCTGGAAACACCATATATTTT. This translates into CASSFIGAGNTIYF.

This clonotype showed up many times. This sequence joins TRBV18 and TRBJ1-3; the D gene is possibly TRBD1 (6 bases). Per germline, CDR1 KGHSH and CDR2 LQKENI. This CDR3 comprises 14 residues. Trimming pared 3 bases from V and 3 bases from J, leaving 9 bases between. This chain's CDR3 is CASSPGAGGNTIYF. CDR3 nucleotide sequence: TGTGCCAGCTCACCGGGGGCAGGTGGAAACACCATATATTTT. The whole variable domain, remainder taken from reference TRBV18 and TRBJ1-3, is NAGVMQNPRHLVRRRGQEARLRCSPMKGHSHVYWYRQLPEEGLKFMVYLQKENIIDESGMPKERFSAEFPKEGPSILRIQQVVRGDSAAYFCASSPGAGGNTIYFGEGSWLTVV.

About this clonotype: The conserved closing phenylalanine or tryptophan is absent in this CDR3, likely reflecting a read error. The chain has TRBV7-2 and TRBJ2-1; TRBD1 agrees at 8 bases. The CDR3 covers 14 residues. Germline CDR1 SGHTA, CDR2 FQGNSA. The CDR3 nucleotides read TGTGCCTCTAACTCCGGGACAGGTATCAATGGGCAGTTCTCC. This sequence encodes CASNSGTGINGQFS.

This clonotype occurred many times. For the CDR3, the DNA is TGTGCCAGCAGGGCCCCCGGGGACCCAACCTGGTACGAGCAGTACTTC. It specifies CASRAPGDPTWYEQYF. This rearrangement joins TRBV28 to TRBJ2-7; perhaps D is TRBD1 or TRBD2 (5 bases each). The V and J ends lost 6 bases and 4 bases respectively, with 22 bases between them. The germline gives CDR1 MDHEN, CDR2 SYDVKM. The CDR3 totals 16 residues.

This clonotype was counted many times. The chain couples TRBV7-8 to TRBJ2-2, with D maybe TRBD1 (6 bases). Deletions cut 2 bases from V and 0 bases from J, with 10 bases between. Germline V gene data show CDR1 as SGHVS and CDR2 as FQNEAQ. The CDR3 spans 16 residues. The CDR3 protein is CASSLPRTANTGELFF. As DNA, the CDR3 is TGTGCCAGCAGCTTACCTAGGACAGCGAACACCGGGGAGCTGTTTTTT. Full variable domain (outside the CDR3, taken from reference TRBV7-8 and TRBJ2-2): GAGVSQSPRYKVAKRGQDVALRCDPISGHVSLFWYQQALGQGPEFLTYFQNEAQLDKSGLPSDRFFAERPEGSVSTLKIQRTQQEDSAVYLCASSLPRTANTGELFFGEGSRLTVL.

This clonotype has more than one count but fewer than ten. This sequence joins TRBV27 and TRBJ1-5; a weak D match, TRBD1 (6 bases). V shed 4 bases and J shed 2 bases, with 12 bases lying between them. CDR3 length: 15 residues. Germline CDR1 and CDR2: MNHEY and SMNVEV (reference sequence). The CDR3 loop is CASSSQGTGNQPQHF. Written as DNA, the CDR3 is TGTGCCAGCAGTTCTCAGGGGACGGGCAATCAGCCCCAGCATTTT.

The rearrangement links TRBV12-3 or TRBV12-4 to TRBJ2-2, with 11 nucleotides matching TRBD1. V dropped 2 bases and J dropped 4; count of bases not matched to a gene: 6. The CDR3 consists of 17 residues. CDR3: CASSLTGQGVTTGELFF. Here the CDR3 DNA reads TGTGCCAGCAGTTTAACGGGACAGGGGGTGACCACCGGGGAGCTGTTTTTT.

This clonotype was counted many times. The junction departs from germline at one end; a sequencing error may be responsible. The gene calls are TRBV12-3 or TRBV12-4 and TRBJ1-6; 10 bases match TRBD1. This CDR3 is 14 amino acids long. The CDR3 loop reads CASSPGQGDSPLHF. CDR3 in DNA: TGTGCTAGCAGCCCAGGACAGGGGGACTCACCCCTCCACTTT.

This clonotype was detected ten times or more. The J gene is TRBJ2-7, the V gene TRBV11-3; D ambiguous. Trimming took 0 bases from V and 7 from J, leaving 16 bases between them. The CDR3 loop spans 15 amino acids. The germline V gene has CDR1 SGHNT and CDR2 YENEEA. The CDR3 DNA reads as TGTGCCAGCAGCTTAGATCTCGTGAACCTTAGGGAGCAGTACTTC. Protein product: CASSLDLVNLREQYF.

This clonotype has at least ten counts. The chain employs TRBV20-1 and TRBJ2-7; D ambiguous. Per the germline V gene, CDR1 is DFQATT and CDR2 is SNEGSKA (reference sequence). This CDR3 has 13 residues. The germline V and J ends were trimmed by 2 bases and 2 bases, with 10 bases remaining between them. Here the CDR3 DNA reads TGCAGTGCTAGATCCGGGCAGACCTACGAGCAGTACTTC. Translating it yields CSARSGQTYEQYF.

This clonotype occurred many times. Here the CDR3 DNA reads TGTGCCAGCAGTTGGGCCCTAGCGGGAGGTCTCCGCGATACGCAGTATTTT. It encodes CASSWALAGGLRDTQYF. This chain joins TRBV7-9 and TRBJ2-3, with 11 bases lining up with TRBD2. The CDR3 is made up of 17 amino acids. Germline-derived CDR1 and CDR2 are SEHNR and FQNEAQ (reference sequence). Trimming removed 6 bases from V and 6 bases from J; junction bases left unmatched: 14.

About this clonotype: This sequence may be a read error, since a much larger clone differs from it by one base. The V call is TRBV6-1, the J call TRBJ1-2; TRBD1 matches at 9 bases. Trimming cost V 6 bases and J 4 bases; bases outside gene matches: 3. This CDR3 has 13 amino acids. CDR1 and CDR2 (germline): MNHNS, SASEGT. CDR3 region: CASRPDRGYGYTF. CDR3 DNA: TGTGCCAGCAGACCGGACAGGGGCTATGGCTACACCTTC.

A few counts support this clonotype. V gene TRBV5-1 combines with J gene TRBJ1-1, with D possibly TRBD1 on 5 matching bases. The V gene's germline CDR1 is SGHRS and CDR2 YFSETQ. This CDR3 comprises 15 residues. The ends were cut back, 4 bases at V and 1 base at J, with 14 bases in the middle. The DNA of the CDR3 is TGCGCCAGCAGCCCCTGGGGCGTGAGGAACACTGAAGCTTTCTTT. It translates to CASSPWGVRNTEAFF.

A word on this clonotype: The junction does not match germline at one end; this may be a read error. The chain combines TRBV6-5 with TRBJ2-7; 11 positions agree with TRBD2. This CDR3 contains 14 residues. The germline V gene has CDR1 MNHEY and CDR2 SVGAGI. This chain's CDR3 is CASRRLAGQYERYF. Here the CDR3 DNA reads TGTGCCAGCAGAAGACTAGCGGGACAGTACGAGCGGTACTTC.

This clonotype was recorded at least ten times. CDR3 nucleotide sequence: TGTGCCAGTAGTCTGGGACAGAGTTATGGCTACACCTTC. Translation gives CASSLGQSYGYTF. The chain has TRBV19 and TRBJ1-2, with 7 bases lining up with TRBD1. The V segment lost 5 bases and the J segment 5 bases; nucleotides outside the gene matches: 5. The CDR3 length is 13 residues. Per the germline V gene, CDR1 is LNHDA and CDR2 is SQIVND (reference sequence).

Comment on this clonotype: At one end the junction does not follow the germline gene, possibly because of a read error. The chain employs TRBV28 and TRBJ2-2, with 7 bases identical to TRBD2. Germline lookup yields CDR1 MDHEN and CDR2 SYDVKM. The length of the CDR3 is 16 residues. The CDR3 sequence is CASSLTSVSNTGEPFF. CDR3 bases: TGTGCCAGCAGTCTTACTAGCGTCTCGAACACCGGGGAGCCGTTTTTT.

This clonotype was found once. The V call is TRBV25-1, the J call TRBJ2-3, with 9 bases aligning to TRBD1. The CDR3 spans 16 residues. The germline V gene has CDR1 MGHDK and CDR2 SYGVNS. With V trimmed by 4 bases and J by 6 bases, 11 bases remained unmatched. The CDR3 DNA is TGTGCCAGCAGTGCCGTGATGGGACAGGGAACCGATACGCAGTATTTT. This codes for CASSAVMGQGTDTQYF.

Regarding this clonotype: Because the CDR3's place on the DNA is in doubt, the DNA is left out and the CDR3 is given as listed by TCRdb. The chain recombines TRBV20-1 with TRBJ2-5; TRBD1 was called by the table and not checked on the DNA. Including both end residues, the CDR3 is 22 amino acids long. CDR1 DFQATT and CDR2 SNEGSKA come from the germline V gene (reference sequence). The CDR3 is CSATTDEDTQYFGPGRRETQYF.

Ten or more counts support this clonotype. A much larger clone lies a single base off, so this may be a read error. This chain links TRBV12-3 or TRBV12-4 with TRBJ1-2; 9 bases line up with TRBD1. The CDR3 loop spans 14 amino acids. The V segment lost 8 bases and the J segment 4 bases; nucleotides outside the gene matches: 8. CDR3 region: CASGSTGGVYGYTF. CDR3 DNA sequence: TGTGCCAGCGGGAGCACAGGGGGCGTCTATGGCTACACCTTC.

This clonotype was seen ten or more times. The chain couples TRBV2 to TRBJ1-2; TRBD1 matches 9 bases. This CDR3 has 14 residues. In germline, CDR1 is SNHLY, CDR2 FYNNEI. Trimming cost V 3 bases and J 4 bases; bases outside gene matches: 3. CDR3 protein: CASSERQGGYGYTF. CDR3 DNA sequence: TGTGCCAGCAGTGAGAGACAGGGGGGCTATGGCTACACCTTC.

Remarks on this clonotype: With a much larger clone just one base away, this may be a read error. The chain carries TRBV10-2 and TRBJ2-1, with no clear D. From germline, CDR1 is WSHSY and CDR2 SAAADI. This CDR3 has 12 amino acids. V shed 8 bases and J shed 9 bases, with 14 bases lying between them. The CDR3 bases are TGCGCCAGCGGCGTCGGAAACAGTGAGCAGTTCTTC. It yields the protein CASGVGNSEQFF.